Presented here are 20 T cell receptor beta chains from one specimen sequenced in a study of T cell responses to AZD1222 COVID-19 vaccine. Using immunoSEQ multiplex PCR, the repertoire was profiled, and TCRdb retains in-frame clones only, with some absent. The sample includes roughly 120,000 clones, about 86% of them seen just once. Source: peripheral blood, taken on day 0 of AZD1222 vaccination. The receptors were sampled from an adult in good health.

The CDR3, as DNA: TGTGCCAGCAGGCATCAGGGGGCGAAGTCCACCGGGGAGCTGTTTTTT. This encodes CASRHQGAKSTGELFF. The chain employs TRBV6-6 and TRBJ2-2; 8 bases match TRBD1. The germline V gene encodes CDR1 MNHNY and CDR2 SVGAGI (reference sequence). The junction had 10 bases not matched to a gene; V was cut back by 6 bases and J by 4 bases. The CDR3 has 16 residues.

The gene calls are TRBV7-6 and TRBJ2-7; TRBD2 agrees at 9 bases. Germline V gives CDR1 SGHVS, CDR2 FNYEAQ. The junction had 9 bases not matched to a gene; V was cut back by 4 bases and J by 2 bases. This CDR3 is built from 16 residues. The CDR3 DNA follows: TGTGCCAGCAGCTCCGTTAGCGGGGGAGGCGCCTACGAGCAGTACTTC. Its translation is CASSSVSGGGAYEQYF.

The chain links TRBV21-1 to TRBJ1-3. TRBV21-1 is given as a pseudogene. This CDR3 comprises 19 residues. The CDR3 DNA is TGTGCCAGCAGCCAAAGGGCAGTCCTGCCTAAGTCCTCTGGAAACACCATATATTTT. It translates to CASSQRAVLPKSSGNTIYF.

The CDR3 region has the DNA TGTGCCAGCAGCTTGCACATGGGCGGCGACTATGGCTACACCTTC. Amino acids: CASSLHMGGDYGYTF. The chain has TRBV7-2 and TRBJ1-2; no definite D call. This CDR3 comprises 15 residues. Trimming took 3 bases from V and 3 from J, leaving 14 bases between them. CDR1 and CDR2 (germline): SGHTA, FQGNSA.

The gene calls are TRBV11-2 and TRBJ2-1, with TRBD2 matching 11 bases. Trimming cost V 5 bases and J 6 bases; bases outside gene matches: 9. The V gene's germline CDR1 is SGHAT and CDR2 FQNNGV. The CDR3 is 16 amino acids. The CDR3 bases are TGTGCCAGCAGCACCTGGACTAGCGGGCTTAGCAATGAGCAGTTCTTC. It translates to CASSTWTSGLSNEQFF. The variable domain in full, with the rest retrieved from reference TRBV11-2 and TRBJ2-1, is EAGVAQSPRYKIIEKRQSVAFWCNPISGHATLYWYQQILGQGPKLLIQFQNNGVVDDSQLPKDRFSAERLKGVDSTLKIQPAKLEDSAVYLCASSTWTSGLSNEQFFGPGTRLTVL.

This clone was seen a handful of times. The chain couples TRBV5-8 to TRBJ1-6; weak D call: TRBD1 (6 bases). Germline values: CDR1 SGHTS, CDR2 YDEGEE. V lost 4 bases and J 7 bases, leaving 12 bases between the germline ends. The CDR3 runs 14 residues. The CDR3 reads CASSLGQGNSPLHF. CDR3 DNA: TGTGCCAGCAGCCTCGGTCAGGGGAATTCACCCCTCCACTTT. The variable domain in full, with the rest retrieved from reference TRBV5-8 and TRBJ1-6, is EAGVTQSPTHLIKTRGQQATLRCSPISGHTSVYWYQQALGLGLQFLLWYDEGEERNRGNFPPRFSGRQFPNYSSELNVNALELEDSALYLCASSLGQGNSPLHFGNGTRLTVT.

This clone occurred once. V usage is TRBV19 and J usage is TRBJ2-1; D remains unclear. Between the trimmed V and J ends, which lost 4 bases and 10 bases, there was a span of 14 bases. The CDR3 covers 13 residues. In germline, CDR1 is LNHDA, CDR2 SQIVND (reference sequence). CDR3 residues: CASSRASSGEQFF. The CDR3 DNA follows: TGTGCCAGTAGTAGGGCCAGTTCGGGCGAGCAGTTCTTC.

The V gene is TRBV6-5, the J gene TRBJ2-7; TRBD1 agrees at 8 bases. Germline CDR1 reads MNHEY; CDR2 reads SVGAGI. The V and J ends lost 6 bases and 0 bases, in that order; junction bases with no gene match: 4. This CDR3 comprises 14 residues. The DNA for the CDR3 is TGTGCCAGCAGAAGGACAGGGAACTCCTACGAGCAGTACTTC. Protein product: CASRRTGNSYEQYF.

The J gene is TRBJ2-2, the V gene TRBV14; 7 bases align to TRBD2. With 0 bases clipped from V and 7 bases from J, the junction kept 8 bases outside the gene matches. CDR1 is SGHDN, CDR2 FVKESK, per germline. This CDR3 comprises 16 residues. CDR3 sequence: CASSQDDWRGNGELFF. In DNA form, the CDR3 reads TGTGCCAGCAGCCAAGACGATTGGCGGGGGAACGGGGAGCTGTTTTTT.

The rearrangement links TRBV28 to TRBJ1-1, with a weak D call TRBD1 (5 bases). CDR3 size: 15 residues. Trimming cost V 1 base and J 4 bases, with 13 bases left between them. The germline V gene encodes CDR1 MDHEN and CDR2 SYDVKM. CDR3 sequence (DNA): TGTGCCAGCAGTTTATACGGACACCCGAGCACTGAAGCTTTCTTT. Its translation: CASSLYGHPSTEAFF.

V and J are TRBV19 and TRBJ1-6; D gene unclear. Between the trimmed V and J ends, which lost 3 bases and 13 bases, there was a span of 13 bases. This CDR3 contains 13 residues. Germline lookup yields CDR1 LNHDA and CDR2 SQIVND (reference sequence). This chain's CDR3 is CASSMGSKAPLHF. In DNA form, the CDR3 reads TGTGCCAGTAGTATGGGCTCCAAGGCGCCCCTCCACTTT.

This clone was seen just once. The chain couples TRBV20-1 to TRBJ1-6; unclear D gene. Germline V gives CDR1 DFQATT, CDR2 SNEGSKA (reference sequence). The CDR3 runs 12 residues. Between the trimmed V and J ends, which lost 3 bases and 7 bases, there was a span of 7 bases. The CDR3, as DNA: TGCAGTGCTAGTCCTACCAATTCACCCCTCCACTTT. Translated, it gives CSASPTNSPLHF.

This CDR3 is CASSGRVAGELFF. The CDR3 DNA follows: TGCGCCAGCAGTGGTAGGGTGGCCGGGGAGCTGTTTTTT. The chain employs TRBV10-1 and TRBJ2-2, with no clear D. Germline loops: CDR1 WNHNN, CDR2 SYGVQD (reference sequence). Trimming removed 4 bases from V and 6 bases from J, with 9 bases in between. This CDR3 contains 13 residues.

The CDR3 nucleotides are TGTGCCAGCAGCGTAGGTGGGGGGACTGCTAACTATGGCTACACCTTC. Its translation: CASSVGGGTANYGYTF. V and J are TRBV9 and TRBJ1-2; D is possibly TRBD1 (5 bases). CDR1 is SGDLS, CDR2 YYNGEE, per germline. V was clipped by 0 bases and J by 0 bases, with 12 bases between them. The CDR3 totals 16 residues.

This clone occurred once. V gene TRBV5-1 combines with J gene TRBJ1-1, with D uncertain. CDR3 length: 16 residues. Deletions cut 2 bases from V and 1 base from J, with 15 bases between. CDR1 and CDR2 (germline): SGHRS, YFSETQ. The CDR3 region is CASSFGGTLGNTEAFF. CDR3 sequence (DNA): TGCGCCAGCAGCTTCGGTGGAACCCTGGGGAACACTGAAGCTTTCTTT.

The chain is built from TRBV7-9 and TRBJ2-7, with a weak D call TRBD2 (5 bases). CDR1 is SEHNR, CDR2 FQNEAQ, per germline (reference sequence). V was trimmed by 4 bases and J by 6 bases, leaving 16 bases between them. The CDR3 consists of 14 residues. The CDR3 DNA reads TGTGCCAGCAGCTCCCCGGCGGGCAGGTCCGAGCAGTACTTC. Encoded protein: CASSSPAGRSEQYF. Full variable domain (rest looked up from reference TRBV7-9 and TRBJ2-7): DTGVSQNPRHKITKRGQNVTFRCDPISEHNRLYWYRQTLGQGPEFLTYFQNEAQLEKSRLLSDRFSAERPKGSFSTLEIQRTEQGDSAMYLCASSSPAGRSEQYFGPGTRLTVT.

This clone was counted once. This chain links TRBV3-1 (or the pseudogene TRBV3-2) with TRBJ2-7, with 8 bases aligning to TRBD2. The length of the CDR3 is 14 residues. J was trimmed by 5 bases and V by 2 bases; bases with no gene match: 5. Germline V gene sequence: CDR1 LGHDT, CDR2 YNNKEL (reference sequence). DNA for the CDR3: TGTGCCAGCAGCCAATGGCGGGAGGCCGACGAGCAGTACTTC. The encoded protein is CASSQWREADEQYF.

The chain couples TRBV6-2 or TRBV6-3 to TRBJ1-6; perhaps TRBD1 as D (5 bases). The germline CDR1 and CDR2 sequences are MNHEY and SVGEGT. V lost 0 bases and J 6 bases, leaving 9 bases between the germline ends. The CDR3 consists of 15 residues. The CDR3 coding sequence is TGTGCCAGCAGTTACTCGGGGGTATCTAATTCACCCCTCCACTTT. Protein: CASSYSGVSNSPLHF.

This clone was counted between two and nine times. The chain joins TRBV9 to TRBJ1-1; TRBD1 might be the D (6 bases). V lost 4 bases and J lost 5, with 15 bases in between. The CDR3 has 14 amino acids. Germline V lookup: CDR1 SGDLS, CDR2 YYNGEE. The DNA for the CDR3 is TGTGCCAGCAGCACGGGACACCGGGGGACTGAAGCTTTCTTT. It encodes CASSTGHRGTEAFF.

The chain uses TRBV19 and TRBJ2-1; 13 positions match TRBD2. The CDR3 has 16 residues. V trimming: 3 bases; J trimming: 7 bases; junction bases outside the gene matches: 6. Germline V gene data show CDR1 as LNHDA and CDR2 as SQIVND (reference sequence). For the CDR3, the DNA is TGTGCCAGTAGTATTTCACTAGCGGGGGGGCAGAATGAGCAGTTCTTC. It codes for CASSISLAGGQNEQFF.